These 17 T cell receptor beta chains share one sample of origin, sequenced in a study of T cell responses to AZD1222 COVID-19 vaccine. Method: immunoSEQ multiplex PCR; TCRdb's copy keeps in-frame clones and lacks some. The sample lists about 160,000 clones, 90% to 95% occurring once. Sample: peripheral blood, taken on day 0 of AZD1222 vaccination. The receptors were sampled from an adult in good health.

Of note for this clone: Compared with germline, one end of the junction differs, possibly owing to a read error. The V and J genes are TRBV27 and TRBJ1-1; 10 positions match TRBD1. The length of the CDR3 is 16 residues. Germline lookup yields CDR1 MNHEY and CDR2 SMNVEV (reference sequence). In DNA form, the CDR3 reads TGTGCCAGCAGTCCGTCCGGGACAGGGGTGAAGACTGAAGCTTTCTTT. This translates into CASSPSGTGVKTEAFF.

This chain joins TRBV7-3 and TRBJ2-1, with D unresolved. Germline V gene lookup returns CDR1 SGHTA and CDR2 FQGTGA. The CDR3 contains 15 residues. V lost 2 bases and J lost 5, with 13 bases in between. The CDR3 DNA reads as TGTGCCAGCAGCTTATCTCCCAGAACAAACAATGAGCAGTTCTTC. This codes for CASSLSPRTNNEQFF. Based on the CDR3 plus reference TRBV7-3 and TRBJ2-1, the full variable domain is GAGVSQTPSNKVTEKGKYVELRCDPISGHTALYWYRQSLGQGPEFLIYFQGTGAADDSGLPNDRFFAVRPEGSVSTLKIQRTERGDSAVYLCASSLSPRTNNEQFFGPGTRLTVL.

The V and J genes are TRBV5-5 and TRBJ2-1, with a weak D call TRBD2 (5 bases). Germline values: CDR1 SGHKS, CDR2 YYEKEE (reference sequence). The V end lost 4 bases, the J end lost 6 bases, and 14 bases lay between the germline ends. There are 14 residues in the CDR3. CDR3 in DNA: TGTGCCAGCAGCGGACGTTCTGAGGGCAATGAGCAGTTCTTC. It encodes CASSGRSEGNEQFF.

The rearrangement links TRBV7-3 to TRBJ2-1; 13 bases line up with TRBD2. Germline lookup yields CDR1 SGHTA and CDR2 FQGTGA. The V and J ends lost 5 bases and 7 bases, in that order; junction bases with no gene match: 5. The CDR3 has 15 amino acids. CDR3 loop: CASSTGLAGLNEQFF. CDR3 DNA: TGTGCCAGCAGCACGGGACTAGCGGGGTTAAATGAGCAGTTCTTC.

The chain has TRBV28 and TRBJ2-2, with 8 bases lining up with TRBD1. The length of the CDR3 is 15 residues. V trimming: 4 bases; J trimming: 2 bases; junction bases outside the gene matches: 3. The V gene's germline CDR1 is MDHEN and CDR2 SYDVKM. The CDR3 DNA reads TGTGCCAGCAGTTCGCAGGGGGCAAACACCGGGGAGCTGTTTTTT. This codes for CASSSQGANTGELFF.

The rearrangement uses TRBV27 and TRBJ1-2; D may be TRBD1 (6 bases). V gave up 8 bases and J gave up 3 bases, with 10 bases separating them. Germline-derived CDR1 and CDR2 are MNHEY and SMNVEV (reference sequence). The CDR3 runs 12 residues. CDR3 region: CASGGTYYGYTF. CDR3 nucleotides: TGTGCCAGCGGCGGGACATACTATGGCTACACCTTC.

The chain carries TRBV9 and TRBJ1-3; D unclear. The CDR3 has 16 residues. Per germline, CDR1 SGDLS and CDR2 YYNGEE. The ends were cut back, 0 bases at V and 0 bases at J, with 10 bases in the middle. The CDR3 DNA sequence: TGTGCCAGCAGCGTAGAGGTGGGCCTCTCTGGAAACACCATATATTTT. Translated: CASSVEVGLSGNTIYF.

CDR3: CASSLNPNQPQHF. DNA of the CDR3: TGTGCCAGCAGCCTCAACCCGAATCAGCCCCAGCATTTT. The J gene is TRBJ1-5, the V gene TRBV7-2, with D unresolved. This CDR3 contains 13 residues. Germline CDR1 reads SGHTA; CDR2 reads FQGNSA. V lost 5 bases to trimming and J lost 4 bases, with 9 bases between them.

The V call is TRBV6-5, the J call TRBJ1-5; D is possibly TRBD1 (5 bases). V was trimmed by 0 bases and J by 7 bases, leaving 10 bases between them. CDR1 and CDR2 from the germline V gene are MNHEY and SVGAGI. The CDR3 covers 14 residues. The chain's CDR3 is CASSYSAGRQPQHF. As DNA, the CDR3 is TGTGCCAGCAGTTACTCGGCGGGGCGCCAGCCCCAGCATTTT.

This chain links TRBV6-1 with TRBJ2-7; D may be TRBD2 (6 bases). The CDR3 covers 16 residues. Trimming pared 0 bases from V and 0 bases from J, leaving 12 bases between. From germline, CDR1 is MNHNS and CDR2 SASEGT. CDR3 sequence (DNA): TGTGCCAGCAGTGAAGCGGTAGCGGTAAGCTCCTACGAGCAGTACGTC. Amino acid sequence: CASSEAVAVSSYEQYV.

The chain recombines TRBV29-1 with TRBJ2-1; 8 bases align to TRBD1. The CDR3 covers 13 residues. The germline V gene has CDR1 SQVTM and CDR2 ANQGSEA. J lost 6 bases, V lost 8 bases, and 9 bases had no gene match. In DNA form, the CDR3 reads TGCAGCCTACGCAGGGGGCTGGGCAATGAGCAGTTCTTC. This sequence encodes CSLRRGLGNEQFF.

The chain employs TRBV27 and TRBJ2-1; 8 bases are a match to TRBD1. Germline CDR1 MNHEY, CDR2 SMNVEV (reference sequence). The CDR3 runs to 13 residues. V shed 3 bases and J 10 bases; nucleotides not matched to a gene: 5. The CDR3 DNA reads as TGTGCCAGCAGTTTCCAAGGACAGGGAGAGCAGTTCTTC. Translation: CASSFQGQGEQFF.

The chain uses TRBV3-1 (or the pseudogene TRBV3-2) and TRBJ1-6; unclear D gene. V was pared by 0 bases and J by 8 bases, with 11 bases between. From germline, CDR1 is LGHDT and CDR2 YNNKEL (reference sequence). This CDR3 has 15 amino acids. Written as DNA, the CDR3 is TGTGCCAGCAGCCAAGATTCCGGGATATATTCACCCCTCCACTTT. Its translation: CASSQDSGIYSPLHF.

This CDR3 reads CASKGLAGVTGELFF. CDR3 sequence (DNA): TGTGCCAGCAAAGGACTAGCGGGAGTTACCGGGGAGCTGTTTTTT. The gene calls are TRBV6-4 and TRBJ2-2, with 13 bases that match TRBD2. V was pared by 7 bases and J by 5 bases, with 4 bases of the junction left unmatched. CDR3 length: 15 amino acids. Per germline, CDR1 MRHNA and CDR2 SNTAGT.

The chain has TRBV9 and TRBJ1-1; D perhaps matches TRBD1 (5 bases). V dropped 4 bases and J dropped 5 bases, with 12 bases sitting between them. This CDR3 comprises 13 residues. Per germline, CDR1 SGDLS and CDR2 YYNGEE. CDR3 sequence reads: CASSSPGLTEAFF. The CDR3 nucleotides are TGTGCCAGCAGCTCACCAGGGTTAACTGAAGCTTTCTTT.

The rearrangement joins TRBV21-1 to TRBJ2-3; the table's D call, TRBD1, was not checked against the DNA. TRBV21-1 is a documented pseudogene. The CDR3 is 17 amino acids. CDR3 amino acids: CASSNRSRDTSTDTQYF. The CDR3 nucleotides read TGTGCCAGCAGCAATCGGTCCAGGGATACTAGCACAGATACGCAGTATTTT.

This chain uses TRBV27 with TRBJ1-1; possible D gene TRBD1, 6 bases. Germline loops: CDR1 MNHEY, CDR2 SMNVEV (reference sequence). Trimming stripped 3 bases from V and 11 bases from J, with 16 bases between. CDR3 length equals 13 residues. The CDR3 DNA follows: TGTGCCAGCAGTTTCGGCCAGGGGAATTACGCTTTCTTT. Amino acid sequence: CASSFGQGNYAFF.